The rows below give T cell receptor beta chains drawn from one sample of a study of OX40 agonist ivuxolimab in advanced cancers. Some clones are missing from TCRdb's copy, which holds only in-frame ones; the method was immunoSEQ multiplex PCR. Among tens of thousands of clones listed, around 87% were seen once. Material: CD4+ or CD8+ T cells sorted from blood, obtained in a trial of the OX40 agonist ivuxolimab. All receptors come from an adult with an advanced solid tumor such as melanoma, head and neck, liver or kidney cancer. CDR3s include the opening cysteine and the closing phenylalanine or tryptophan. D genes are given only for firm matches. Part of the rows lack a size; the others show once, few, many or a class for expanded clones.

J gene: TRBJ1-5; V gene: TRBV12-5; D gene: TRBD1; clone size: -; CDR3 DNA: TGTGCTAGTGCCAATACAACGGGACAGGGACCCTATAGCAATCAGCCCCAGCATTTT; CDR3 protein: CASANTTGQGPYSNQPQHF
J gene: TRBJ1-2; V gene: TRBV11-2; D gene: -; clone size: -; CDR3 DNA: TGTGCCAGCAGCTTCTCGGGGGACTATGGCTACACCTTC; CDR3 protein: CASSFSGDYGYTF
J gene: TRBJ2-1; V gene: TRBV9; D gene: TRBD2; clone size: -; CDR3 DNA: TGTGCCAGCAGCGAAACTAGCGGGACCTACAATGAGCAGTTCTTC; CDR3 protein: CASSETSGTYNEQFF
J gene: TRBJ2-5; V gene: TRBV28; D gene: -; clone size: -; CDR3 DNA: TGTGCCAGCAGTTTACAGCGAACTCCAGAGACCCAGTACTTC; CDR3 protein: CASSLQRTPETQYF
J gene: TRBJ2-7; V gene: TRBV27; D gene: -; clone size: -; CDR3 DNA: TGTGCCAGCACGACAGCGGATTGGAGCGAGCAGTACTTC; CDR3 protein: CASTTADWSEQYF
J gene: TRBJ2-2; V gene: TRBV30; D gene: -; clone size: -; CDR3 DNA: TGTGCCTGGAGTGTAGGCAGTCTCGATACCGGGGAGCTGTTTTTT; CDR3 protein: CAWSVGSLDTGELFF
J gene: TRBJ2-3; V gene: TRBV19; D gene: TRBD1; clone size: -; CDR3 DNA: TGTGCCAGTAGTGGTTACAGGGGGCAAGGGAGCACAGATACGCAGTATTTT; CDR3 protein: CASSGYRGQGSTDTQYF
J gene: TRBJ1-2; V gene: TRBV5-1; D gene: -; clone size: -; CDR3 DNA: TGCGCCAGCAGCTTGAACCGGGATGGCTACACCTTC; CDR3 protein: CASSLNRDGYTF
J gene: TRBJ1-1; V gene: TRBV13; D gene: -; clone size: -; CDR3 DNA: TGTGCCAGCAGCTTAGGGGGACGTTTGAACACTGAAGCTTTCTTT; CDR3 protein: CASSLGGRLNTEAFF
J gene: TRBJ1-2; V gene: TRBV6-5; D gene: -; clone size: -; CDR3 DNA: TGTGCCAGCAGGTCAGGGGAGTTCGGCTACACCTTC; CDR3 protein: CASRSGEFGYTF
J gene: TRBJ2-3; V gene: TRBV5-6; D gene: -; clone size: -; CDR3 DNA: TGTGCCAGCAGCTTCCCCGTGGGCACAGATACGCAGTATTTT; CDR3 protein: CASSFPVGTDTQYF
J gene: TRBJ2-7; V gene: TRBV6-5; D gene: TRBD1; clone size: -; CDR3 DNA: TGTGCCAGCAGTGATCCGACAGGGGGAGGCGAGCAGTACTTC; CDR3 protein: CASSDPTGGGEQYF
J gene: TRBJ2-7; V gene: TRBV5-1; D gene: TRBD2; clone size: -; CDR3 DNA: TGCGCCAGCAGCTTGAGTGGACTAGCGGGGGGTCGAGAGCAGTACTTC; CDR3 protein: CASSLSGLAGGREQYF
J gene: TRBJ1-5; V gene: TRBV1; D gene: -; clone size: -; CDR3 DNA: TGCACCAGCAGCCAGGGGGGGGGACAGGATTTCCATAGCAATCAGCCCCAGCATTTT; CDR3 protein: CTSSQGGGQDFHSNQPQHF
J gene: TRBJ1-5; V gene: TRBV27; D gene: TRBD1; clone size: once; CDR3 DNA: TGTGCCAGCGCAGGGGGGGGTTATAGCAATCAGCCCCAGCATTTT; CDR3 protein: CASAGGGYSNQPQHF
J gene: TRBJ2-1; V gene: TRBV6-5; D gene: -; clone size: -; CDR3 DNA: TGTGCCAGCAGTGATAGGTATGAGCAGTTCTTC; CDR3 protein: CASSDRYEQFF
J gene: TRBJ2-7; V gene: TRBV2; D gene: -; clone size: -; CDR3 DNA: TGTGCCAGCAACTTCTTGGGGAAGGGCGAGCAGTACTTC; CDR3 protein: CASNFLGKGEQYF